This TCR beta chain is drawn from a study of type 1 regulatory T cells (dated by TCRdb to the early 2020s). At the level of the whole study: The study characterized an in vitro protocol that generated a Tr1-enriched, alloantigen-specific CD4 T cell product named T-allo10. T-allo10 was being tested clinically in patients with hematological malignancies who were undergoing allogeneic hematopoietic stem cell transplantation. Overall study outcomes, separate from this receptor: Compared with non-Tr1 cells, Tr1 cells had a narrower TCR repertoire, and the study took this difference to reflect clonal expansion driven by alloantigen.

This clonotype was counted a few times. No antigen is known for it. Per-base quality was not reported, and no clone a single base away is much larger than it. Inclusive of the bounding cysteine and phenylalanine, the CDR3 is 13 residues long. Just the 39-base CDR3 DNA is kept, in frame starting at base 1. Trimmed from V: 5 bases; trimmed from J: 9 bases; junction bases lacking a gene match: 12. CDR1 and CDR2, looked up from the germline V gene (reference sequence), are DFQATT and SNEGSKA. Data came from an Illumina MiSeq. The raw public data were reprocessed by TCRdb itself: fastp quality trimming at Q25, MiXCR clonotype calling, in-frame beta chains only. A single entry per CDR3 protein holds the most common genes and DNA from its merged rows. The sample records roughly 40,000 distinct CDR3 sequences, 12% of which are singletons. 6.5% to 9% of the sample belongs to the ten largest clones.

The source material was cultured non-Tr1 T cells, either the whole culture or a sorted T cell fraction (not recorded which). Interpreted using the paper, the cell subset or site label stands for: non-Tr1 population from the T-allo10 product. The chain couples TRBV20-1 to TRBJ2-7; 8 bases in the junction line up with TRBD1. The sequence was obtained from a human donor in good health. The DNA is TGCAGTGCTTATGACAGGGGCAGAAAGGTGCAGTACTTC. It translates as CSAYDRGRKVQYF.